What follows is one T cell receptor beta chain and its context. Its target is not known. The data belong to a study of shared clonotypes between healthy human individuals. Whole-study findings and limits: About 5% was the fraction of naive CD4 clonotypes found shared across several donors.

The CDR3 consists of 13 residues. Trimming removed 5 bases from V and 6 bases from J, with 11 bases in between. The germline gives CDR1 MNHEY, CDR2 SMNVEV (reference sequence). Clones were read by immunoSEQ multiplex PCR, and TCRdb kept only the in-frame ones, dropping some. The sample records more than 2,000,000 clones, more than 80% being singletons. The chain joins TRBV27 to TRBJ1-5, with a possible D match to TRBD1 (6 bases). The source material was naive CD4+ T cells from PBMCs. The subset here: CD45RA+ positively selected. The clonotype comes from a man younger than 35 in good health. Some clones in this sample may be carry-over from other donors' samples. The chain's CDR3 is CASSPTGSQPQHF. CDR3 sequence (DNA): TGTGCCAGCAGTCCTACAGGGTCTCAGCCCCAGCATTTT.